Included here is one T cell receptor (beta chain) sequence, with context. The target antigen is unknown. This sample was taken from a study of response to subunit inactivated influenza vaccine. MiXCR, run by TCRdb on the RT-PCR reads, gives a single entry per CDR3 protein. The table lists over 800,000 distinct CDR3 sequences, around 20% of them singletons. CDR1 and CDR2 from the germline V gene are MDHEN and SYDVKM. Trimming pared 5 bases from V and 6 bases from J, leaving 10 bases between. This CDR3 is 12 amino acids long. Study results and caveats: New T cells are recruited in small numbers by each seasonal influenza vaccination, according to the authors' suggestion.

This chain uses TRBV28 with TRBJ1-2, with D uncertain. This TCR came from a man aged 45-60 years who received an inactivated influenza vaccine. The sample was PBMCs from blood, taken 5 to 6 days after vaccination. The CDR3 coding sequence is TGTGCCAGCAGTCCGCCTCACGATGGCTACACCTTC. It codes for CASSPPHDGYTF.